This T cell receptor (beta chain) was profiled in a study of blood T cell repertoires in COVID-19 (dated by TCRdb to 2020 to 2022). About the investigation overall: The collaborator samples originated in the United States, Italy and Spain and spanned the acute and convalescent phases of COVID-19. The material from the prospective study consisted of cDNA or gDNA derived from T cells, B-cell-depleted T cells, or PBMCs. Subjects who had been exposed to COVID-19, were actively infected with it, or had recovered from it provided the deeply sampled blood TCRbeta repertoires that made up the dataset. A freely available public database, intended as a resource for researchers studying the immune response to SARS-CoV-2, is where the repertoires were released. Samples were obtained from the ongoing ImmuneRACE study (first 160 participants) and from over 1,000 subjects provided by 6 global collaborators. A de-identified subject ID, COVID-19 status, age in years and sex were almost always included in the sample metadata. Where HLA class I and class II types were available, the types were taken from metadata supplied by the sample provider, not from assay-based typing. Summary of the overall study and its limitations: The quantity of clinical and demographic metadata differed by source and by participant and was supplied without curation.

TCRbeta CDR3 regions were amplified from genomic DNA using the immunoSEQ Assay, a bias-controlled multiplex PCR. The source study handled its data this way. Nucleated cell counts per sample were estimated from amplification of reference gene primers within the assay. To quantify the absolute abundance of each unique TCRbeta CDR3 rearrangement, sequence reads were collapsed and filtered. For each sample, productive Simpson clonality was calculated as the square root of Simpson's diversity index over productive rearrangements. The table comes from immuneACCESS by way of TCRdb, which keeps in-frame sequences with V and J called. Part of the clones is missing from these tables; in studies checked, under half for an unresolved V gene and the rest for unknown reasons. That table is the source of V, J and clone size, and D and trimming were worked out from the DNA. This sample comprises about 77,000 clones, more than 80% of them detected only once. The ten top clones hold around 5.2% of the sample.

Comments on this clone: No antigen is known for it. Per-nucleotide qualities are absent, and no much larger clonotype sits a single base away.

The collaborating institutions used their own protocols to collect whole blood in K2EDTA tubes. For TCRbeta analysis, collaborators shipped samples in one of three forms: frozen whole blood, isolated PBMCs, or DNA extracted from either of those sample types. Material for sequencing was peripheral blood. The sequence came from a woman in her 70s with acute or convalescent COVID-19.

The nucleotide sequence is given as TGTGCCAGCAGTTTATCCCGTACCACGGGCAACGTCCTGACTTTC. The encoded protein is CASSLSRTTGNVLTF. The chain is encoded by TRBV27 joined to TRBJ2-6; no D gene call is confident. The germline ends are 12 bases apart after V is trimmed by 0 bases and J by 9 bases. Including cysteine and phenylalanine, the CDR3 has 15 amino acids. CDR3 DNA is the only sequence kept; it has 45 bases, read in frame from the first base. Sequences MNHEY (CDR1) and SMNVEV (CDR2) are obtained from the germline V gene (reference sequence).